Following are 3 T cell receptor beta chains from one sample sequenced in a study of neoadjuvant nivolumab and ipilimumab in lung cancer. Data came from immunoSEQ multiplex PCR; TCRdb stores just in-frame clones and leaves some out. The sample holds fewer than 35,000 clones, approximately 90% seen once. The sequencing here drew on peripheral blood, taken after neoadjuvant nivolumab, alone or with ipilimumab, at or shortly before surgery. The receptors come from an adult with non-small cell lung cancer.

The genes are TRBV29-1 and TRBJ1-1; possible D gene TRBD1, 5 bases. Deletions cut 5 bases from V and 7 bases from J, with 11 bases between. Germline CDR1 and CDR2: SQVTM and ANQGSEA. This CDR3 has 11 residues. CDR3 coding DNA: TGCAGCGTTAGGGCTCAGGGTGAAGCTTTCTTT. Translating gives CSVRAQGEAFF.

V is TRBV6-6 and J is TRBJ2-3, with D uncertain. Germline V gives CDR1 MNHNY, CDR2 SVGAGI (reference sequence). The CDR3 extends over 12 amino acids. Trimming shortened V by 7 bases and J by 3 bases, and 8 bases separated the two germline ends. This chain's CDR3 is CASTMGTDTQYF. CDR3 DNA sequence: TGTGCCAGCACCATGGGGACAGATACGCAGTATTTT.

This chain uses TRBV11-2 with TRBJ1-6; D unclear. Germline assignment: CDR1 SGHAT and CDR2 FQNNGV. This CDR3 spans 14 amino acids. With 0 bases removed from V and 7 bases from J, the gap between germline ends came to 7 bases. DNA of the CDR3: TGTGCCAGCAGCTTAGAGAGGGAGAATTCACCCCTCCACTTT. Its translation: CASSLERENSPLHF. The full variable domain, completed using reference TRBV11-2 and TRBJ1-6, is EAGVAQSPRYKIIEKRQSVAFWCNPISGHATLYWYQQILGQGPKLLIQFQNNGVVDDSQLPKDRFSAERLKGVDSTLKIQPAKLEDSAVYLCASSLERENSPLHFGNGTRLTVT.